The source of this T cell receptor beta chain is a study of technical replicates of blood from a handful of donors. Trimming stripped 3 bases from V and 2 bases from J, with 8 bases between. The germline CDR1 and CDR2 sequences are SGDLS and YYNGEE. The CDR3 totals 13 residues. Clones were read by immunoSEQ multiplex PCR, and TCRdb kept only the in-frame ones, dropping some. The sample holds under 70,000 clones; about 91% are singletons and the top ten take approximately 0.4%. The TCR originated in a human donor in good health. The sample comprised T cells isolated from PBMCs. V gene TRBV9 combines with J gene TRBJ2-5; D is perhaps TRBD2 (6 bases). CDR3 nucleotide sequence: TGTGCCAGCAGCGCTAGCGTACAAGAGACCCAGTACTTC. The encoded protein is CASSASVQETQYF.